This T cell receptor beta chain is from a study of T cell responses to AZD1222 COVID-19 vaccine. Findings of the study overall: In the spike-specific TCR repertoire, nearly half reportedly target unmutated variant regions. Without day 14 samples, only post-peak T cell repertoires were studied.

Details on this clone: What it recognizes is unknown.

The V and J ends lost 1 base and 1 base respectively, with 14 bases between them. The germline V gene encodes CDR1 MGHRA and CDR2 YSYEKL. The CDR3 runs to 17 residues. Using immunoSEQ multiplex PCR, the repertoire was profiled, and TCRdb retains in-frame clones only, with some absent. The sample carries about 130,000 clones, about 94% recorded once. The TCR was taken from an adult in good health. Material: peripheral blood, obtained on day 0 of AZD1222 vaccination. This chain connects TRBV4-1 to TRBJ1-5, with TRBD1 as a possible D gene (6 bases). CDR3 nucleotide sequence: TGCGCCAGCAGCCAAGCGGGACATGTTTTGAGCAATCAGCCCCAGCATTTT. Amino acids: CASSQAGHVLSNQPQHF.